This TCR beta chain appears in the sequencing data of a study of OX40 agonist ivuxolimab in advanced cancers. For the study at large: Hepatocellular carcinoma, melanoma, renal cell or head and neck cancer was diagnosed in the dose-escalation patients. It was permissible to have had prior anti-PD-1, anti-PD-L1 or anti-CTLA-4 therapy, and more than 30% had some. Study-level results: Expanded clones tended on average to be more numerous among CD8+ T cells than CD4+.

Trimming took off 6 bases at V and 2 bases at J, with 9 bases between the two ends. CDR3 size: 13 residues. Germline V gene sequence: CDR1 MNHEY, CDR2 SVGAGI. Points on this clone: Its antigen is still unknown.

Here immunoSEQ multiplex PCR was the method, and the copy in TCRdb shows in-frame clones only, minus some. Of 65,000 to 95,000 clones listed, more than 85% are singletons. The receptor's source is an adult with an advanced solid tumor such as melanoma, head and neck, liver or kidney cancer. The V call is TRBV6-5, the J call TRBJ2-3, with D tentatively TRBD2 (5 bases). The sample consisted of CD4+ or CD8+ T cells sorted from blood, taken in a trial of the OX40 agonist ivuxolimab. In nucleotides, the CDR3 is TGTGCCAGCAGGGGTAGCGTCACAGATACGCAGTATTTT. This translates into CASRGSVTDTQYF.